A selection of T cell receptor beta chains follows, all from one sample in a study of OX40 agonist ivuxolimab in advanced cancers. The method was immunoSEQ multiplex PCR; TCRdb's version includes in-frame clones alone and lacks a portion of them. Among approximately 69,000 clones listed, approximately 80% were seen once. This sample comprised CD4+ or CD8+ T cells sorted from blood, obtained in a trial of the OX40 agonist ivuxolimab. These receptors were taken from an adult with an advanced solid tumor such as melanoma, head and neck, liver or kidney cancer. CDR3s include the opening cysteine and the closing phenylalanine or tryptophan. D genes are given only for firm matches. Only some rows state a clone size, as once, few, many or a class for expanded clones.

J	V	D	size	CDR3	DNA
TRBJ1-1	TRBV29-1	NA	few	CSVAQGGGTEAFF	TGCAGCGTTGCCCAGGGAGGAGGCACTGAAGCTTTCTTT
TRBJ2-1	TRBV4-2	NA	NA	CASSLNDASSYNEQFF	TGTGCCAGCAGCCTAAATGACGCAAGCTCCTACAATGAGCAGTTCTTC
TRBJ2-7	TRBV11-3	NA	NA	CASSSRDGYEQYF	TGTGCCAGCAGTTCCCGGGACGGCTACGAGCAGTACTTC
TRBJ1-1	TRBV7-8	NA	NA	CASSLGGLNTEAFF	TGTGCCAGCAGCTTAGGGGGCCTGAACACTGAAGCTTTCTTT
TRBJ1-1	TRBV7-2	NA	NA	CASSSPMGLSEAFF	TGTGCCAGCAGTAGCCCCATGGGCTTATCTGAAGCTTTCTTT
TRBJ1-6	TRBV4-2	TRBD1	once	CASSLGQGATNSPLHF	TGTGCCAGCAGCTTGGGACAGGGGGCAACGAATTCACCCCTCCACTTT
TRBJ1-2	TRBV14	TRBD1	NA	CASSQGTGIGYTF	TGTGCCAGCAGCCAAGGGACAGGGATAGGCTACACCTTC
TRBJ2-5	TRBV28	NA	NA	CASSLGGLRGEETQYF	TGTGCCAGCAGTTTAGGAGGGTTGAGGGGTGAGGAGACCCAGTACTTC
TRBJ2-2	TRBV5-4	NA	NA	CASSLASDSYTGELFF	TGTGCCAGCAGCTTGGCCTCGGACAGCTACACCGGGGAGCTGTTTTTT
TRBJ2-7	TRBV6-5	NA	NA	CASGKGISPYEQYF	TGTGCCAGCGGGAAGGGGATTAGCCCCTACGAGCAGTACTTC
TRBJ2-7	TRBV25-1	TRBD1	NA	CASTQTGGFNEQYF	TGTGCCAGCACCCAGACAGGGGGCTTCAACGAGCAGTACTTC
TRBJ1-6	TRBV28	NA	NA	CASTLPLWDSPLHF	TGTGCCAGCACTTTACCCCTTTGGGATTCACCCCTCCACTTT
TRBJ1-2	TRBV6-5	TRBD1	NA	CASSYSYRGRNYGYTF	TGTGCCAGCAGTTACTCTTACAGGGGGCGGAACTATGGCTACACCTTC
TRBJ2-3	TRBV27	NA	NA	CASSDSSYSTDTQYF	TGTGCCAGTTCTGACTCGTCTTATAGCACAGATACGCAGTATTTT
TRBJ2-3	TRBV7-6	TRBD1	NA	CASSPLTGSTDTQYF	TGTGCCAGCAGCCCTCTGACAGGGAGCACAGATACGCAGTATTTT
TRBJ2-3	TRBV19	NA	NA	CASSIRDGSDTQYF	TGTGCCAGTAGTATTAGGGACGGGTCAGATACGCAGTATTTT
TRBJ2-7	TRBV11-2	TRBD2	NA	CASSSQGAGAILDEQYF	TGTGCCAGCAGCTCCCAGGGAGCGGGAGCGATACTGGACGAGCAGTACTTC
TRBJ2-5	TRBV12-5	TRBD1	NA	CASQKGTGGAEETQYF	TGTGCTAGCCAAAAAGGGACAGGGGGCGCGGAGGAGACCCAGTACTTC
TRBJ2-7	TRBV10-3	TRBD2	NA	CAISESAGGPAEQYF	TGTGCCATCAGTGAGTCCGCGGGAGGGCCCGCCGAGCAGTACTTC
TRBJ2-5	TRBV4-2	TRBD2	NA	CASSQNREGQETQYF	TGTGCCAGCAGCCAAAACCGGGAGGGACAAGAGACCCAGTACTTC
TRBJ1-1	TRBV6-1	TRBD1	NA	CASSLHRGRTTEAFF	TGTGCCAGCAGTCTTCACAGGGGGCGGACCACTGAAGCTTTCTTT
TRBJ2-1	TRBV27	NA	NA	CASTSFNNEQFF	TGTGCCAGCACTAGCTTTAACAATGAGCAGTTCTTC
TRBJ2-1	TRBV4-3	NA	NA	CASSHSENEQFF	TGCGCCAGCAGCCATTCGGAAAATGAGCAGTTCTTC
TRBJ2-5	TRBV11-2	NA	NA	CASSLVLGAVQETQYF	TGTGCCAGCAGCTTAGTTCTGGGGGCGGTTCAAGAGACCCAGTACTTC
TRBJ2-3	TRBV7-3	NA	few	CASSSEMESTQYF	TGTGCCAGCAGTTCTGAAATGGAGAGTACGCAGTATTTT
TRBJ2-5	TRBV7-6	NA	NA	CASSFASLETQYF	TGTGCCAGCAGCTTCGCCAGTCTAGAGACCCAGTACTTC
TRBJ2-1	TRBV30	TRBD2	NA	CAWSVGVAGGLDEQFF	TGTGCCTGGAGTGTAGGGGTAGCGGGAGGGCTGGATGAGCAGTTCTTC
TRBJ2-1	TRBV9	NA	NA	CASSALGLNEQFF	TGTGCCAGCAGCGCCTTAGGTTTGAATGAGCAGTTCTTC
TRBJ2-7	TRBV10-3	TRBD1	NA	CAISESAGTVPYEQYF	TGTGCCATCAGTGAGTCCGCCGGGACAGTACCCTACGAGCAGTACTTC